The 3 T cell receptor beta chains in this list originate from one sample, sequenced in a study of CD8 T cells in Susac syndrome. The RNA input was about 0.45 to 1 ug, and it was reverse transcribed with random hexamers. TCRdb redid the calling of the immunoSEQ multiplex PCR reads with MiXCR, one entry per CDR3 protein. The data hold approximately 110,000 distinct CDR3 sequences, with over 90% observed a single time. Sequencing was done on a sample of CD8+ T cells from PBMCs. The receptors come from a human donor with multiple sclerosis.

V and J are TRBV9 and TRBJ2-5, with D perhaps being TRBD1 or TRBD2 (5 bases each). The germline gives CDR1 SGDLS, CDR2 YYNGEE. Between the trimmed V and J ends, which lost 7 bases and 0 bases, there was a span of 10 bases. The CDR3 covers 13 residues. The chain's CDR3 is CASGAGNQETQYF. CDR3 in DNA: TGTGCCAGCGGGGCGGGCAACCAAGAGACCCAGTACTTC.

The chain links TRBV28 to TRBJ2-1; D unresolved. This CDR3 spans 14 amino acids. V was cut by 5 bases and J by 6 bases, with 14 bases left in between. Germline V gene sequence: CDR1 MDHEN, CDR2 SYDVKM. DNA of the CDR3: TGTGCCAGCAGTGGGATGGTAGGAAGCAATGAGCAGTTCTTC. As protein: CASSGMVGSNEQFF.

The genes are TRBV2 and TRBJ1-2, with D maybe TRBD1 (5 bases). The CDR3 consists of 13 residues. CDR1 and CDR2 (germline): SNHLY, FYNNEI. Trimming left V 3 bases short and J 13 bases short, with 18 bases between. The CDR3 nucleotides are TGTGCCAGCAGTGACCTGACAGCTAATTGGTGCACCTTC. Residues: CASSDLTANWCTF.